This T cell receptor beta chain was profiled in a study of regulatory and conventional T cells in RAG deficiency. Genomic DNA came from blood regulatory T cells gated CD4+ CD25-high CD127-low. Produced via immunoSEQ multiplex PCR; TCRdb's table is partial and in-frame only. This sample yields under 30,000 clones, of which 75% to 95% are seen a single time; around 0.82% belongs to the top ten. The same sample was also used in a study of regulatory T cells. From that study: The PCR used 52 TRBV and 13 TRBJ primers.

Sequenced input: Tregs sorted from blood. The sequence was collected from a human donor in good health.

The CDR3, as DNA: TGTGCCAGCAGCTTGCCCCGGGACCCTGAAGCTTTCTTT. Residues: CASSLPRDPEAFF. The rearrangement uses TRBV7-8 and TRBJ1-1, with a possible D match to TRBD1 (5 bases). V lost 3 bases and J 6 bases, leaving 11 bases between the germline ends. From germline, CDR1 is SGHVS and CDR2 FQNEAQ. CDR3 size: 13 residues.